Here is one TCR beta chain with its context. The source of the sample is a study of control samples from healthy donors and cancer patients. Assay: immunoSEQ multiplex PCR; the TCRdb copy retains only in-frame clones and omits some. The table records about 150,000 clones, approximately 94% of them present only once. There are 16 residues in the CDR3. The ends lost 0 bases at V and 9 bases at J; junction bases unmatched: 6. The germline V gene has CDR1 MNHEY and CDR2 SVGEGT. Sequencing used blood. This chain links TRBV6-2 or TRBV6-3 with TRBJ1-6; 9 bases match TRBD1. The TCR originated in a man aged 35 to 55 in good health. The CDR3 nucleotides read TGTGCCAGCAGTTACTCTCGGACAGGGGCGAGTTCACCCCTCCACTTT. Translating gives CASSYSRTGASSPLHF.